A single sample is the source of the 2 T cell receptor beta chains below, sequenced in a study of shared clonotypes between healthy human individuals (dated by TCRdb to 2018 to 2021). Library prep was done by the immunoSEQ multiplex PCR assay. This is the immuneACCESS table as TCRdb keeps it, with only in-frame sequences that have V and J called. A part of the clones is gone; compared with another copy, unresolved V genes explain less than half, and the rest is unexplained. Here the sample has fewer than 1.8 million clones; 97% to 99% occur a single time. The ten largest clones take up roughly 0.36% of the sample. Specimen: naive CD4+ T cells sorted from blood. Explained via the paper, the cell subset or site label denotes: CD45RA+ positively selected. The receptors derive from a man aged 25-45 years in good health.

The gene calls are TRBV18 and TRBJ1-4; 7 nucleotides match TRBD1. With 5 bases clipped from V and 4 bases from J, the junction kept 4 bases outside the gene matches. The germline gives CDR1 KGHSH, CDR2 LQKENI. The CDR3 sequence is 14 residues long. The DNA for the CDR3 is TGTGCCAGCTCAGTCCGGGACAGTAATGAAAAACTGTTTTTT. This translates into CASSVRDSNEKLFF.

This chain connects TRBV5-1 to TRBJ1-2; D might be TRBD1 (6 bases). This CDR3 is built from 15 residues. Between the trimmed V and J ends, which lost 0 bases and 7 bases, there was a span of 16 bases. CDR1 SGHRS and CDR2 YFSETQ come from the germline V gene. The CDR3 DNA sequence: TGCGCCAGCAGCTTGGCCGACAGGATGGGGAGTGGCTACACCTTC. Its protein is CASSLADRMGSGYTF.